These 25 T cell receptor beta chains originate from one sample sequenced in a study of blood T cell repertoires in COVID-19. Sequencing used immunoSEQ multiplex PCR; TCRdb keeps in-frame clones, though not all of them. This repertoire shows approximately 200,000 clones, about 90% found once; its top ten account for 1.5%. Sample: peripheral blood. The receptors here all came from a man between 18 and 29 years old with active or convalescent COVID-19.

This clone was observed once. The chain is built from TRBV19 and TRBJ2-3, with D tentatively TRBD2 (5 bases). Germline assignment: CDR1 LNHDA and CDR2 SQIVND (reference sequence). V was clipped by 3 bases and J by 2 bases, with 12 bases between them. This CDR3 has 15 amino acids. The CDR3 DNA sequence: TGTGCCAGTAGTATGATCGAGGGTTCCACAGATACGCAGTATTTT. This translates into CASSMIEGSTDTQYF.

This clone showed up just once. This rearrangement joins TRBV18 to TRBJ2-1, with 11 bases lining up with TRBD2. CDR1 and CDR2 (germline): KGHSH, LQKENI. After removal of 3 bases from V and 10 bases from J, the junction contained 8 bases not matched to a gene. This CDR3 is 15 amino acids long. Here the CDR3 reads CASSPRLAGRYEQFF. DNA for the CDR3: TGTGCCAGCTCACCGCGACTAGCGGGGAGGTACGAGCAGTTCTTC.

As to this clone: Other DNA sequences in the same sample also yield this CDR3. J is TRBJ1-2 and V is TRBV30; possible D gene TRBD1, 5 bases. CDR3 length: 13 amino acids. Germline CDR1 reads GTSNPN; CDR2 reads SVGIG (reference sequence). V lost 0 bases and J lost 6, with 11 bases in between. CDR3 sequence (DNA): TGTGCCTGGAGTGTTGGTAGGGGCAATGGCTACACCTTC. This codes for CAWSVGRGNGYTF.

The J gene is TRBJ1-6, the V gene TRBV7-3; the D gene is possibly TRBD1 (5 bases). Germline values: CDR1 SGHTA, CDR2 FQGTGA. V lost 5 bases and J lost 10, with 15 bases in between. The CDR3 is made up of 14 amino acids. CDR3: CASSPGGNGSPLHF. In DNA form, the CDR3 reads TGTGCCAGCAGCCCCGGGGGTAATGGGTCACCCCTCCACTTT.

This chain connects TRBV5-8 to TRBJ1-5; D not certain. The length of the CDR3 is 14 residues. Trimming pared 0 bases from V and 1 base from J, leaving 5 bases between. Germline values: CDR1 SGHTS, CDR2 YDEGEE. The CDR3 region has the DNA TGTGCCAGCAGCTTGGTGGCCAGCAATCAGCCCCAGCATTTT. This gives the protein CASSLVASNQPQHF. The variable domain in full, completed from reference TRBV5-8 and TRBJ1-5, reads EAGVTQSPTHLIKTRGQQATLRCSPISGHTSVYWYQQALGLGLQFLLWYDEGEERNRGNFPPRFSGRQFPNYSSELNVNALELEDSALYLCASSLVASNQPQHFGDGTRLSIL.

The gene calls are TRBV27 and TRBJ2-1; 7 nucleotides line up with TRBD1. The CDR3 consists of 15 residues. From germline, CDR1 is MNHEY and CDR2 SMNVEV (reference sequence). The trim removed 6 bases at V and 11 bases at J, leaving 16 bases unmatched. CDR3 sequence reads: CASSKPGQRATQQFF. The DNA of the CDR3 is TGTGCCAGCAGCAAACCGGGACAGAGGGCGACCCAGCAGTTCTTC.

The chain has TRBV5-1 and TRBJ2-1; D is perhaps TRBD1 (5 bases). The CDR3 is made up of 14 amino acids. V was trimmed by 5 bases and J by 4 bases, leaving 13 bases between them. CDR1 and CDR2 from the germline V gene are SGHRS and YFSETQ. DNA for the CDR3: TGCGCCAGCAGGGGCAGGGTAAGATACAATGAGCAGTTCTTC. This codes for CASRGRVRYNEQFF.

This chain connects TRBV5-1 to TRBJ2-5, with D possibly matching TRBD1 (6 bases). The CDR3 runs to 14 residues. V was shortened by 0 bases and J by 2 bases, with 8 bases between the two germline ends. Per the germline V gene, CDR1 is SGHRS and CDR2 is YFSETQ. The CDR3: CASSLGTDQETQYF. CDR3 coding DNA: TGCGCCAGCAGCTTGGGGACAGATCAAGAGACCCAGTACTTC.

The rearrangement joins TRBV7-9 to TRBJ2-1, with TRBD2 as a possible D gene (5 bases). The CDR3 spans 13 residues. The germline V gene has CDR1 SEHNR and CDR2 FQNEAQ (reference sequence). V was clipped by 5 bases and J by 9 bases, with 14 bases between them. The CDR3 nucleotides read TGTGCCAGCAGCCCGCAACTAGGCGTTGAGCAGTTCTTC. It encodes CASSPQLGVEQFF.

In this sample, this clone turned up once. The V and J genes are TRBV18 and TRBJ2-3, with D perhaps matching TRBD2 (5 bases). CDR3 size: 17 residues. Deletions cut 0 bases from V and 0 bases from J, with 13 bases between. The germline CDR1 and CDR2 sequences are KGHSH and LQKENI. Here the CDR3 reads CASSPPRAGRSTDTQYF. In DNA form, the CDR3 reads TGTGCCAGCTCACCACCGAGGGCAGGACGGAGCACAGATACGCAGTATTTT.

The chain couples TRBV29-1 to TRBJ2-7, with 12 bases fitting TRBD2. Germline lookup yields CDR1 SQVTM and CDR2 ANQGSEA. Germline trimming cut 3 bases from V and 3 bases from J; bases unmatched to any gene: 9. The CDR3 length is 16 residues. CDR3 nucleotide sequence: TGCAGCGTTGATAGTAGACTAGCGGGAGTGAGCTACGAGCAGTACTTC. Amino acids: CSVDSRLAGVSYEQYF.

This clone has just one count. V and J are TRBV7-2 and TRBJ1-2; 10 bases are a match to TRBD1. The junction had 7 bases not matched to a gene; V was cut back by 5 bases and J by 7 bases. The CDR3 is 14 amino acids. The germline CDR1 and CDR2 sequences are SGHTA and FQGNSA. The chain's CDR3 is CASSPQTGGIGYTF. The CDR3 nucleotides read TGTGCCAGCAGCCCTCAGACAGGGGGCATTGGCTACACCTTC.

This clone was seen just once. The chain uses TRBV7-9 and TRBJ2-1; 10 bases are shared with TRBD2. This CDR3 region has 14 residues. V trimming: 4 bases; J trimming: 8 bases; junction bases outside the gene matches: 5. Germline assignment: CDR1 SEHNR and CDR2 FQNEAQ (reference sequence). CDR3 sequence reads: CASSSVAGGDEQFF. CDR3 nucleotide sequence: TGTGCCAGCAGCTCAGTAGCGGGAGGAGATGAGCAGTTCTTC.

The chain employs TRBV30 and TRBJ1-6, with 7 nucleotides matching TRBD1. Germline V CDR1 and CDR2: GTSNPN, SVGIG (reference sequence). CDR3 length: 13 residues. Losses at the gene ends were 3 bases for V and 8 bases for J; bases not matched to a gene: 4. The CDR3 DNA reads TGTGCCTGGAGGAGACAGGGCTATTCACCCCTCCACTTT. Translation gives CAWRRQGYSPLHF.

This clone was detected a few times. This chain connects TRBV4-3 to TRBJ1-6; TRBD1 might be the D (5 bases). V was clipped by 0 bases and J by 9 bases, with 15 bases between them. Germline-derived CDR1 and CDR2 are LGHNA and YSLEER. CDR3 size: 16 residues. The CDR3, as DNA: TGCGCCAGCAGCCAAGATTATAGGGGATCAGGTTCACCCCTCCACTTT. Its protein product is CASSQDYRGSGSPLHF.

The chain employs TRBV10-2 and TRBJ2-1; the match to TRBD2 covers 12 bases. This CDR3 is 16 amino acids long. Germline CDR1 and CDR2: WSHSY and SAAADI. V lost 5 bases to trimming and J lost 9 bases; unmatched junction nucleotides: 11. CDR3 amino acids: CASSQPTSGRRGEQFF. The CDR3 DNA reads as TGCGCCAGCAGTCAACCGACTAGCGGGAGACGGGGTGAGCAGTTCTTC.

The chain links TRBV4-1 to TRBJ2-7; D remains ambiguous. Germline assignment: CDR1 MGHRA and CDR2 YSYEKL. V was shortened by 4 bases and J by 7 bases, with 17 bases between the two germline ends. The CDR3 is 14 residues long. CDR3 in amino acids: CASSPHYRLFEQYF. In nucleotides, the CDR3 is TGCGCCAGCAGCCCCCACTACCGTTTATTTGAGCAGTACTTC.

This chain links TRBV4-1 with TRBJ2-7; 7 nucleotides agree with TRBD1. Trimming cost V 2 bases and J 3 bases; bases outside gene matches: 10. This CDR3 is 16 amino acids long. Germline V gene sequence: CDR1 MGHRA, CDR2 YSYEKL. CDR3 nucleotide sequence: TGCGCCAGCAGCCAACCCTGGCCTCGGGACAGCTACGAGCAGTACTTC. Its translation: CASSQPWPRDSYEQYF.

The J gene is TRBJ2-7, the V gene TRBV6-5; 7 positions match TRBD1. Germline values: CDR1 MNHEY, CDR2 SVGAGI. V was clipped by 5 bases and J by 2 bases; unmatched bases: 9. CDR3 size: 15 residues. The CDR3 protein is CASSIQGTYPYEQYF. CDR3 coding DNA: TGTGCCAGCAGTATACAGGGGACCTATCCCTACGAGCAGTACTTC.

This sequence joins TRBV19 and TRBJ2-3, with TRBD2 matching 8 bases. V shed 8 bases, J shed 4 bases, and the junction held 11 bases outside the gene matches. The germline V gene encodes CDR1 LNHDA and CDR2 SQIVND (reference sequence). The CDR3 is 15 residues long. CDR3 bases: TGTGCCAGTCAAAGGGGCGGGAGGCAACCAGATACGCAGTATTTT. Protein sequence: CASQRGGRQPDTQYF.

This rearrangement joins TRBV19 to TRBJ2-1, with D possibly being TRBD1 (5 bases). V gave up 5 bases and J gave up 5 bases, with 19 bases separating them. Germline-derived CDR1 and CDR2 are LNHDA and SQIVND (reference sequence). The CDR3 has 16 amino acids. Here the CDR3 DNA reads TGTGCCAGTAGTTCCCGACTTCGGACACACAACAATGAGCAGTTCTTC. Its protein is CASSSRLRTHNNEQFF.

This clone is a singleton in its sample. The rearrangement uses TRBV5-1 and TRBJ2-1; D may be TRBD1 (7 bases). The germline V gene has CDR1 SGHRS and CDR2 YFSETQ. This CDR3 is 16 amino acids long. Trimming took 4 bases from V and 4 from J, leaving 18 bases between them. CDR3 bases: TGCGCCAGCAGCCGAGAGACAGGGAGGACTTACAATGAGCAGTTCTTC. Amino acid sequence: CASSRETGRTYNEQFF.

The chain employs TRBV27 and TRBJ1-4, with a possible D match to TRBD1 (6 bases). The CDR3 consists of 14 residues. V was pared by 5 bases and J by 6 bases, with 13 bases between. Germline-derived CDR1 and CDR2 are MNHEY and SMNVEV (reference sequence). Here the CDR3 reads CASSATGLHEKLFF. In nucleotides, the CDR3 is TGTGCCAGCAGTGCAACAGGGCTCCATGAAAAACTGTTTTTT.

The chain uses TRBV25-1 and TRBJ2-5; 7 positions agree with TRBD2. Germline trimming cut 8 bases from V and 4 bases from J; bases unmatched to any gene: 7. CDR3 length: 13 residues. Germline-derived CDR1 and CDR2 are MGHDK and SYGVNS. CDR3 in amino acids: CASGREVGETQYF. As DNA, the CDR3 is TGTGCCAGCGGCCGGGAGGTAGGAGAGACCCAGTACTTC. Together with reference TRBV25-1 and TRBJ2-5, the CDR3 gives the full variable domain: EADIYQTPRYLVIGTGKKITLECSQTMGHDKMYWYQQDPGMELHLIHYSYGVNSTEKGDLSSESTVSRIRTEHFPLTLESARPSHTSQYLCASGREVGETQYFGPGTRLLVL.

The chain combines TRBV6-1 with TRBJ2-7, with 7 positions matching TRBD1. Trimming cost V 6 bases and J 2 bases; bases outside gene matches: 13. Germline loops: CDR1 MNHNS, CDR2 SASEGT. This CDR3 spans 16 amino acids. The CDR3 sequence is CASRERRTGMTYEQYF. The CDR3 DNA reads as TGTGCCAGCAGAGAACGAAGGACAGGAATGACCTACGAGCAGTACTTC.